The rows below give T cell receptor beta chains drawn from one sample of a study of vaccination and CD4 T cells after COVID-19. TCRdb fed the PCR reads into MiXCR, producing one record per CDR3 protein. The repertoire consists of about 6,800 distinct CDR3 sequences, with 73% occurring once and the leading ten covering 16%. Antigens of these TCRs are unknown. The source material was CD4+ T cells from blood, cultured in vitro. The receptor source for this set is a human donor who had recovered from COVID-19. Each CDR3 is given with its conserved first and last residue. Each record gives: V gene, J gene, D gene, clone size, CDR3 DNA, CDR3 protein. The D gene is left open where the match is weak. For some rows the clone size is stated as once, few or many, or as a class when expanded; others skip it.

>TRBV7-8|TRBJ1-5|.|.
TGTGCCAGCAGCTTAAACCCTCCCCAGCCCCAGCATTTT
CASSLNPPQPQHF
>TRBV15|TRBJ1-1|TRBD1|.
TGTGCCACCAGCAGTCCGGGACAGGGTCTCGGCACTGAAGCTTTCTTT
CATSSPGQGLGTEAFF
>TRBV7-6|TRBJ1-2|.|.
TGTGCCAGCAGCCCCGCCCGGGCACCTAACTATGGCTACACCTTC
CASSPARAPNYGYTF
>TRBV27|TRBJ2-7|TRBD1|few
TGTGCCAGCAGTTTACGGGGACAGTCCCCGTCCTACGAGCAGTACTTC
CASSLRGQSPSYEQYF
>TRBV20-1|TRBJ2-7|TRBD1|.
TGCAGTGCTACGACAGGGGGCTACGAGCAGTACTTC
CSATTGGYEQYF
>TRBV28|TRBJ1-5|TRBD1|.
TGTGCCAGCAGTCGCAAAACAGGGGTTGGAAATCAGCCCCAGCATTTT
CASSRKTGVGNQPQHF
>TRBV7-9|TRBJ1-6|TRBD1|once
TGTGCCAGCAGCTTACCGGGACAGGGATCACCCCTCCACTTT
CASSLPGQGSPLHF
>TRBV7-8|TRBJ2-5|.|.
TGTGCCAGCAGCTTAAGGCAAGAGACCCAGTACTTC
CASSLRQETQYF
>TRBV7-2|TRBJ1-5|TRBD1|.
TGTGCCAGCAGCCGGACAGGGTTGAGCAATCAGCCCCAGCATTTT
CASSRTGLSNQPQHF
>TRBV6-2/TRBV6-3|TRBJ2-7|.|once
TGTGCCTCCAGGTCGGCAGCACGCTACGAGCAGTACTTC
CASRSAARYEQYF
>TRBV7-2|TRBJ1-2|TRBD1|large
TGTGCCAGCAGCTCCGACAGGGAGCATGGCTACACCTTC
CASSSDREHGYTF
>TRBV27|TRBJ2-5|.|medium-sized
TGTGCCAGCAGTTTATCGAACCTGCAGGAGACCCAGTACTTC
CASSLSNLQETQYF
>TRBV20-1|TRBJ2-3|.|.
TGCAGTGCCGCCAGTGCAGATACGCAGTATTTT
CSAASADTQYF
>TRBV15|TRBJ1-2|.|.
TGTGCCACCAGCACATCCCCCCTGGGTGGCTACACCTTC
CATSTSPLGGYTF
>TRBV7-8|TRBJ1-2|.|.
TGTGCCAGCAGCTCATTGGTCGGTCAAGCTAACTATGGCTACACCTTC
CASSSLVGQANYGYTF
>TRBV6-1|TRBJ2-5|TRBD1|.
TGTGCCAGCAGTGCAGGGGGCGTAGAGACCCAGTACTTC
CASSAGGVETQYF
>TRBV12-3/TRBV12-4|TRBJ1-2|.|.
TGTGCCAGCAGTTTAGTAGGCCGCCTCCATGGCTACACCTTC
CASSLVGRLHGYTF
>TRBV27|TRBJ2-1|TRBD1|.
TGTGCCAGCAGGATTCAGGAGGGGACAGGGTCCTACAATGAGCAGTTCTTC
CASRIQEGTGSYNEQFF
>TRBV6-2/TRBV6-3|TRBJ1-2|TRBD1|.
TGTGCCAGCAGTTATCGACAGGGACTCTATGGCTACACCTTC
CASSYRQGLYGYTF
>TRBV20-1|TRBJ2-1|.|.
TGCAGTTCCTACGAGGGGGGCCCCTACAATGAGCAGTTCTTC
CSSYEGGPYNEQFF
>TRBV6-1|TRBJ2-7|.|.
TGTGCCAGCAGTGATACAGCGTTTGAGCAGTACTTC
CASSDTAFEQYF
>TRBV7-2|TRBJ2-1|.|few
TGTGCCAGCAGCTTAGCGGGCGGCTTTTACAATGAGCAGTTCTTC
CASSLAGGFYNEQFF
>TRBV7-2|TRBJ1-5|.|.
TGTGCCAGCAGCTCTCCGGTGGGAGATACGCCCCAGCATTTT
CASSSPVGDTPQHF
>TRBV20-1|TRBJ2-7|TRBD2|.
TGCAGTGCTAGATTAGCGGGGAACGAGCAGTACTTC
CSARLAGNEQYF
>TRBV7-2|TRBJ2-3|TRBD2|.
TGTGCCAGCAGCTTAATGAAGACTAGCGGGAGAGACGCAGATACGCAGTATTTT
CASSLMKTSGRDADTQYF